One and the same sample provided the 13 T cell receptor beta chains below, sequenced in a study of human T cells and chemical hapten exposure (dated by TCRdb to the early 2020s). Interpreted using the paper, the time point label stands for: pre-sensitization, week 0. The treatment or condition label on this specimen signifies: therapeutic diphenylcyclopropenone sensitization with weekly scalp DPC. The library came from RACE. TCRdb lists the instrument as NextSeq 500. The raw public reads went through TCRdb reprocessing: fastp at Q25, MiXCR clone calling, in-frame beta chains kept. Rows matching on CDR3 protein sequence are summarized as one entry with the most common DNA and genes. The sample includes approximately 370,000 distinct CDR3 sequences, with around 5.5% observed a single time. The ten biggest clones cover 7% to 10% of the sample. The sequences come from whole blood, collected in connection with sensitization to the hapten diphenylcyclopropenone (DPC). The origin of the receptors is a woman aged 18-29 years with alopecia areata. Some clones in this sample may be carry-over from other donors' samples.

The V gene is TRBV28, the J gene TRBJ2-2, with D uncertain. Trimming took 3 bases from V and 5 from J, leaving 13 bases between them. Per germline, CDR1 MDHEN and CDR2 SYDVKM. CDR3 size: 15 residues. In DNA, the CDR3 is TGTGCCAGCAGTTTCGGGCCAATGGAGACCGGGGAGCTGTTTTTT. Translating gives CASSFGPMETGELFF. The entire variable domain, with the rest obtained from reference TRBV28 and TRBJ2-2, is as follows: DVKVTQSSRYLVKRTGEKVFLECVQDMDHENMFWYRQDPGLGLRLIYFSYDVKMKEKGDIPEGYSVSREKKERFSLILESASTNQTSMYLCASSFGPMETGELFFGEGSRLTVL.

The sample holds a few counts of this clonotype. The chain combines TRBV28 with TRBJ2-2, with D possibly TRBD1 on 5 matching bases. V lost 6 bases and J 4 bases, leaving 9 bases between the germline ends. Germline V gives CDR1 MDHEN, CDR2 SYDVKM. CDR3 length equals 13 residues. CDR3 nucleotide sequence: TGTGCCAGCAGGATGACAGTCACCGGGGAGCTGTTTTTT. It codes for CASRMTVTGELFF. Variable domain in full (rest from reference TRBV28 and TRBJ2-2): DVKVTQSSRYLVKRTGEKVFLECVQDMDHENMFWYRQDPGLGLRLIYFSYDVKMKEKGDIPEGYSVSREKKERFSLILESASTNQTSMYLCASRMTVTGELFFGEGSRLTVL.

This clonotype was counted ten times or more. The genes are TRBV12-5 and TRBJ2-5; D not certain. Germline CDR1 reads LGHNT; CDR2 reads FRNRAP. The CDR3 has 18 residues. Trimming shortened V by 3 bases and J by 7 bases, and 27 bases separated the two germline ends. The chain's CDR3 is CASGFHQKQDRPNGTQYF. The DNA for the CDR3 is TGTGCTAGTGGTTTCCACCAGAAGCAGGACCGCCCGAATGGGACCCAGTACTTC.

This clonotype has only a few counts. The V call is TRBV6-2 or TRBV6-3, the J call TRBJ2-1; TRBD1 aligns across 12 bases. The CDR3 covers 18 residues. Germline V lookup: CDR1 MNHEY, CDR2 SVGEGT. The V segment lost 5 bases and the J segment 10 bases; nucleotides outside the gene matches: 18. The CDR3 nucleotides read TGTGCCAGCAGTCGACTAATTCCCGGGACAGGGGGCCCGGGAGAGCAGTTCTTC. Translating it yields CASSRLIPGTGGPGEQFF.

This chain joins TRBV27 and TRBJ2-7, with D perhaps matching TRBD1 (5 bases). Trimming removed 5 bases from V and 0 bases from J, with 14 bases in between. Per germline, CDR1 MNHEY and CDR2 SMNVEV (reference sequence). CDR3 length: 15 residues. CDR3 sequence: CASSLNRLRSYEQYF. In DNA form, the CDR3 reads TGTGCCAGCAGTCTAAACAGGCTCCGCTCCTACGAGCAGTACTTC.

The rearrangement joins TRBV6-5 to TRBJ1-2, with TRBD1 matching 10 bases. Germline trimming cut 6 bases from V and 0 bases from J; bases unmatched to any gene: 1. Germline assignment: CDR1 MNHEY and CDR2 SVGAGI. The CDR3 covers 14 residues. The CDR3 region is CASRTGGSNYGYTF. In nucleotides, the CDR3 is TGTGCCAGCAGGACAGGGGGCTCTAACTATGGCTACACCTTC.

In its sample, this clonotype was seen a few times. The gene calls are TRBV12-3 or TRBV12-4 and TRBJ2-2, with 8 positions matching TRBD2. The CDR3 runs to 16 residues. V trimming: 0 bases; J trimming: 0 bases; junction bases outside the gene matches: 0. The CDR3 DNA reads as TGTGCCAGCAGTTTAGCTAGCGGGACGAACACCGGGGAGCTGTTTTTT. This gives the protein CASSLASGTNTGELFF.

This clonotype was seen at least ten times. This chain connects TRBV4-3 to TRBJ2-3; TRBD2 agrees at 7 bases. The CDR3 runs 16 residues. The junction had 8 bases not matched to a gene; V was cut back by 1 base and J by 4 bases. Germline loops: CDR1 LGHNA, CDR2 YSLEER. DNA of the CDR3: TGCGCCAGCAGCCAAGGAATAGGGAGCGGGGCAGATACGCAGTATTTT. The encoded protein is CASSQGIGSGADTQYF.

This clonotype was observed a handful of times. V and J are TRBV4-1 and TRBJ2-7, with unresolved D. The germline V gene encodes CDR1 MGHRA and CDR2 YSYEKL. V gave up 1 base and J gave up 0 bases, with 10 bases separating them. The length of the CDR3 is 15 residues. The CDR3 loop is CASSQVAGFSYEQYF. The CDR3 DNA reads as TGCGCCAGCAGCCAAGTCGCAGGATTCTCCTACGAGCAGTACTTC.

This clonotype appeared many times. The rearrangement uses TRBV5-1 and TRBJ2-5; 10 bases fit TRBD1. V lost 3 bases and J lost 2; bases outside the gene matches: 7. This CDR3 comprises 16 residues. Germline V gives CDR1 SGHRS, CDR2 YFSETQ. The CDR3 DNA reads as TGCGCCAGCAGCTCCGCGGGACAGGGGATACAAGAGACCCAGTACTTC. Translating gives CASSSAGQGIQETQYF.

Only a few counts were recorded for this clonotype. This chain joins TRBV15 and TRBJ2-7; 8 bases agree with TRBD1. The CDR3 has 15 residues. Trimming removed 6 bases from V and 0 bases from J; junction bases left unmatched: 7. Germline V CDR1 and CDR2: LNHNV, YYDKDF (reference sequence). The DNA for the CDR3 is TGTGCCACCAGGAAAGGACAGGGTAGCTCCTACGAGCAGTACTTC. As protein: CATRKGQGSSYEQYF.

The table lists this clonotype with many counts. The chain employs TRBV7-2 and TRBJ2-3; D is unresolved. Trimming removed 5 bases at V and 2 bases at J, with 11 bases between. The CDR3 covers 14 residues. CDR1 and CDR2 (germline): SGHTA, FQGNSA. The CDR3 sequence is CASSVGPSTDTQYF. The CDR3 DNA follows: TGTGCCAGCAGCGTCGGACCGTCCACAGATACGCAGTATTTT.

Concerning this clonotype itself: This sequence is one base from a far larger clone and is likely a read error. The chain carries TRBV7-9 and TRBJ2-5; no clear D gene. This CDR3 contains 11 residues. In germline, CDR1 is SEHNR, CDR2 FQNEAQ (reference sequence). The DNA of the CDR3 is TGTGCCAGCAGCTTAAAAGAGACCCAGCACTTC. Protein: CASSLKETQHF.